This is a list of T cell receptor beta chains from one sample in a study of shared clonotypes between healthy human individuals. The data were produced by immunoSEQ multiplex PCR, yet TCRdb's version contains in-frame clones alone and is incomplete. The data hold hundreds of thousands of clones, with more than 70% observed a single time. Sequencing was carried out using memory CD4+ T cells sorted from blood. All receptors come from a woman younger than 45 in good health. Each CDR3 is given with its conserved first and last residue. The D gene is left open where the match is weak. Part of the rows lack a size; the others show once, few, many or a class for expanded clones.

TRBV9,NA,TRBJ1-2,NA,TGTGCCAGCAGCGTAAACAGGCCCCATGGCTACACCTTC,CASSVNRPHGYTF
TRBV4-1,TRBD1,TRBJ2-4,NA,TGCGCCAGCAGCCGAGAAGGACAGGGGGTTTACATTCAGTACTTC,CASSREGQGVYIQYF
TRBV5-4,TRBD1,TRBJ2-1,NA,TGTGCCAGCAGCTCCCCCGGGACAGGAGTTAATGAGCAGTTCTTC,CASSSPGTGVNEQFF
TRBV4-1,NA,TRBJ2-5,few,TGCGCCAGCAGCCAAGACGGGCAGGGGTTCCCAGAGACCCAGTACTTC,CASSQDGQGFPETQYF
TRBV19,NA,TRBJ1-4,NA,TGTGCCAGTAGTATAGGGATGGCAGTTGGTGAGGAAAAACTGTTTTTT,CASSIGMAVGEEKLFF
TRBV7-9,NA,TRBJ2-7,NA,TGTGCCAGCAGCTTTTGGGCAGGGGCTAATGGAGGCGAGCAGTACTTC,CASSFWAGANGGEQYF
TRBV10-2,NA,TRBJ2-3,NA,TGCGCCAGCTCGCTCAGCACAGATACGCAGTATTTT,CASSLSTDTQYF
TRBV5-4,TRBD2,TRBJ2-7,NA,TGTGCCAGCAGCGCCGGGACTAGCGGGAGGTACGAGCAGTACTTC,CASSAGTSGRYEQYF
TRBV28,TRBD1,TRBJ1-1,NA,TGTGCCAGCAGTGGACCGGGACAGGGAACTGAAGCTTTCTTT,CASSGPGQGTEAFF
TRBV7-9,NA,TRBJ1-1,NA,TGTGCCAGCAGCTTAGCGAGTATACAGAACACTGAAGCTTTCTTT,CASSLASIQNTEAFF
TRBV28,NA,TRBJ1-3,NA,TGTGCCAGCAGGAAACGCAACAATCGCTCTGGAAACACCATATATTTT,CASRKRNNRSGNTIYF
TRBV10-3,NA,TRBJ1-1,NA,TGTGCCACATCCACACAGGGCAACACTGAAGCTTTCTTT,CATSTQGNTEAFF
TRBV7-6,NA,TRBJ2-1,NA,TGTGCCAGCAGCTTGACTAGTGGTCCCTCCAATGAGCAGTTCTTC,CASSLTSGPSNEQFF
TRBV28,NA,TRBJ1-2,NA,TGTGCCAGCAGTTTATCCGGGTACTATGGCTACACCTTC,CASSLSGYYGYTF
TRBV5-6,TRBD2,TRBJ2-4,once,TGTGCCAGCAGCGCCGAGACTAGCGGGTCGGGAAACATTCAGTACTTC,CASSAETSGSGNIQYF